The entry below describes one TCR beta chain. No antigen is known for it. These data come from a study of tumor-infiltrating lymphocytes in primary liver carcinoma. In the study overall: All lesions had stage T1-T3 N0M0 and roughly 4.2 to 10 cm widths.

General observations from the study: Against blood, tumors held a significantly higher top-250-clone fraction (p = 0.039).

The CDR3 loop spans 13 amino acids. Germline V gene sequence: CDR1 SEHNR, CDR2 FQNEAQ (reference sequence). V lost 1 base, J lost 12 bases, and 7 bases stayed unmatched. Reverse transcription of around 500 ng total RNA with a constant-region primer produced TCR beta cDNA. Modified slightly, ARM-PCR produced TCR beta libraries over three nested multiplex PCR rounds. With TRBV1-TRBV30 forward primers and a C-beta reverse primer, the first two PCR rounds were run for 10 cycles each. TCRdb re-called the multiplex PCR reads through MiXCR, storing one row per CDR3 protein. The sample gives 300,000 to 400,000 distinct CDR3 sequences, less than 75% of which show up once; about 9.4% is in the top ten. The blood RNA (from unsorted whole blood) was obtained, and germline DNA was also extracted.

J is TRBJ2-5 and V is TRBV7-9, with 8 bases identical to TRBD2. This clonotype was obtained from a man aged 40-50 years with primary liver carcinoma and hepatitis B virus infection. The sequenced sample was peripheral blood. CDR3: CASSLVSGAGEYF. The DNA for the CDR3 is TGTGCCAGCAGCTTAGTTTCAGGAGCGGGAGAGTACTTC.